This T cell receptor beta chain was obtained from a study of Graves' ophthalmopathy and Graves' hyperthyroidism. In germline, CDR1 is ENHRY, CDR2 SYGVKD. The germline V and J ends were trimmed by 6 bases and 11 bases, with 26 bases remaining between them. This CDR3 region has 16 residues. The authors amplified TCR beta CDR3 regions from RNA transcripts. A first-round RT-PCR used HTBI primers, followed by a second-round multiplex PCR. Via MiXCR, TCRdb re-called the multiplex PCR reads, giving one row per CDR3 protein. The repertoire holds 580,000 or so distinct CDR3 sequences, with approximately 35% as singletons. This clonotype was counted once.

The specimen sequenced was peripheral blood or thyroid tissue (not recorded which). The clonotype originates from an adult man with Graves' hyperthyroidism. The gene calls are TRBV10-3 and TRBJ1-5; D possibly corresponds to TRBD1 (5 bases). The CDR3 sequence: CAISRLAGKRGETQHF. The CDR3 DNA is TGTGCCATCAGCCGACTAGCGGGAAAGAGGGGAGAGACCCAGCATTTT.